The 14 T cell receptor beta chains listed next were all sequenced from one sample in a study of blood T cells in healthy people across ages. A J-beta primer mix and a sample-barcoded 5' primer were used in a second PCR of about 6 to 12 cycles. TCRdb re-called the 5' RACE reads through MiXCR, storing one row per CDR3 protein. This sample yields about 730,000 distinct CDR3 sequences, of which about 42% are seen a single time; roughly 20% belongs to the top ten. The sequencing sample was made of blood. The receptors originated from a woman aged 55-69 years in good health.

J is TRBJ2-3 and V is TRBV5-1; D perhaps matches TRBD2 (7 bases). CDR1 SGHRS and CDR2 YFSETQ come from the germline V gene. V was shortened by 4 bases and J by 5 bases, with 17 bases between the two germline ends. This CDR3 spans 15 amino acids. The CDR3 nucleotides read TGCGCCAGCAGCCCTCCCCGGGGGGCCGTAGATACGCAGTATTTT. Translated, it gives CASSPPRGAVDTQYF.

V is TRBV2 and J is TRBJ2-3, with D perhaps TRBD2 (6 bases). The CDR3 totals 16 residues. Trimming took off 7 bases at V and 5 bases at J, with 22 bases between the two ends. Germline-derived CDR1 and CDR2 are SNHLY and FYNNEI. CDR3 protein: CASTKGLTEWKDTQYF. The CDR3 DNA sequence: TGTGCCAGCACTAAGGGACTTACAGAGTGGAAAGATACGCAGTATTTT. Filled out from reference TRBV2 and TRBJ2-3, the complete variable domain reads EPEVTQTPSHQVTQMGQEVILRCVPISNHLYFYWYRQILGQKVEFLVSFYNNEISEKSEIFDDQFSVERPDGSNFTLKIRSTKLEDSAMYFCASTKGLTEWKDTQYFGPGTRLTVL.

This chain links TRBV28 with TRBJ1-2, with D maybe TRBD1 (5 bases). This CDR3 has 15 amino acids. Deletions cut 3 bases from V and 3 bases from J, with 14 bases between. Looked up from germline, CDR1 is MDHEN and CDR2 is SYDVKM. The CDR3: CASSFAELGDYGYTF. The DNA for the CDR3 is TGTGCCAGCAGTTTCGCGGAACTAGGGGACTATGGCTACACCTTC.

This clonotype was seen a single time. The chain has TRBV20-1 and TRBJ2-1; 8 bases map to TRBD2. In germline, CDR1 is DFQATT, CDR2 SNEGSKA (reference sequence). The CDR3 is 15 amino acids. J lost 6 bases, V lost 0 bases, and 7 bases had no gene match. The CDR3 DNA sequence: TGCAGTGCTAGAGAGAACAGCGGGAGTGGCAATGAGCAGTTCTTC. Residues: CSARENSGSGNEQFF.

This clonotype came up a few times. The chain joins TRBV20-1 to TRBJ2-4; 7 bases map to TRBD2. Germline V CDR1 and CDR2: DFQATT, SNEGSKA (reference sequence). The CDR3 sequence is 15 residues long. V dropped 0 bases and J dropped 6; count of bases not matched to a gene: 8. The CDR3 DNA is TGCAGTGCTAGAGATACGGGACTAATTACAAACATTCAGTACTTC. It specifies CSARDTGLITNIQYF.

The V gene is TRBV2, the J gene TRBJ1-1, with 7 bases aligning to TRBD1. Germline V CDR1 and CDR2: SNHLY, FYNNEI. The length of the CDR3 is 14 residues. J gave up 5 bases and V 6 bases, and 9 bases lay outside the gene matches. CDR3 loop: CASRRTGERTEAFF. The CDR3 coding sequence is TGTGCCAGCAGAAGAACAGGGGAGAGGACTGAAGCTTTCTTT.

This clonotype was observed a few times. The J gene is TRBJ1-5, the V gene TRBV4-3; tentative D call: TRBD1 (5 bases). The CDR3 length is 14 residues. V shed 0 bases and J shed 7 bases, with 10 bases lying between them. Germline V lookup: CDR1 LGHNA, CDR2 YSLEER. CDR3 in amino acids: CASSQEGGVQPQHF. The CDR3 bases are TGCGCCAGCAGCCAAGAAGGAGGGGTGCAGCCCCAGCATTTT.

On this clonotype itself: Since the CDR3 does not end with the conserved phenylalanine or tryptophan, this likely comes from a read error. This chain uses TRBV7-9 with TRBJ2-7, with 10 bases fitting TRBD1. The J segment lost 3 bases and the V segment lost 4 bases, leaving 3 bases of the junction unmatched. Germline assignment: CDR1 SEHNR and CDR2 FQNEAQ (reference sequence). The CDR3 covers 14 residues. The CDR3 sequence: CASSWTGGLYEQYL. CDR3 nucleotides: TGTGCCAGCAGCTGGACAGGGGGGCTCTACGAGCAGTACTTA.

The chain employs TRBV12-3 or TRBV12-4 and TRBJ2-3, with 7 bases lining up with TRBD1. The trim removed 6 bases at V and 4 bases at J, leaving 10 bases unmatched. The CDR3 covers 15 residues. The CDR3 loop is CASRTTGAGADTQYF. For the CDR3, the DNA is TGTGCCAGCAGGACCACAGGGGCAGGTGCAGATACGCAGTATTTT.

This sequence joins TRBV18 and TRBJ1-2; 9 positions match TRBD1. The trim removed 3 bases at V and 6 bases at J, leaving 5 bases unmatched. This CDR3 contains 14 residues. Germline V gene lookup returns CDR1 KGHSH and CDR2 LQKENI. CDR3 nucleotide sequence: TGTGCCAGCTCACCTCAAAGGGACAGGGATGGCTACACCTTC. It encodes CASSPQRDRDGYTF.

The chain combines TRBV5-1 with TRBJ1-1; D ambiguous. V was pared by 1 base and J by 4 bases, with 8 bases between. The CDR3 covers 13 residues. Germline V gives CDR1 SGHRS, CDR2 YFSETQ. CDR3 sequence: CASSLNKATEAFF. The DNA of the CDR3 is TGCGCCAGCAGCTTGAACAAGGCCACTGAAGCTTTCTTT.

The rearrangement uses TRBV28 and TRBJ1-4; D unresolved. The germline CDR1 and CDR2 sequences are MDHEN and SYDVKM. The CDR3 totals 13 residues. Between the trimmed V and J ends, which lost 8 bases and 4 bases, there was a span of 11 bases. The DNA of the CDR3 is TGTGCCAGCGACCCCAGCGGTAATGAAAAACTGTTTTTT. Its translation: CASDPSGNEKLFF.

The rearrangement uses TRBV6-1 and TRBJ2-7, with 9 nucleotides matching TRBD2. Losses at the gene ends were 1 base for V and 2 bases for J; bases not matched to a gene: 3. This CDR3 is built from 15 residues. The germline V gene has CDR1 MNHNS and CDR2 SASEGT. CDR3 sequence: CASSEGGLAPYEQYF. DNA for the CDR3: TGTGCCAGCAGTGAAGGGGGACTAGCACCCTACGAGCAGTACTTC.

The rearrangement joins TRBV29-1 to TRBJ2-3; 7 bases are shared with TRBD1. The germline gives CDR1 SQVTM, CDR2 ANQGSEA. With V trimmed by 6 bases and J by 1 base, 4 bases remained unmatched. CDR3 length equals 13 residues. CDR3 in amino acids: CSVATGGTDTQYF. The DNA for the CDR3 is TGCAGCGTAGCTACAGGGGGCACAGATACGCAGTATTTT.